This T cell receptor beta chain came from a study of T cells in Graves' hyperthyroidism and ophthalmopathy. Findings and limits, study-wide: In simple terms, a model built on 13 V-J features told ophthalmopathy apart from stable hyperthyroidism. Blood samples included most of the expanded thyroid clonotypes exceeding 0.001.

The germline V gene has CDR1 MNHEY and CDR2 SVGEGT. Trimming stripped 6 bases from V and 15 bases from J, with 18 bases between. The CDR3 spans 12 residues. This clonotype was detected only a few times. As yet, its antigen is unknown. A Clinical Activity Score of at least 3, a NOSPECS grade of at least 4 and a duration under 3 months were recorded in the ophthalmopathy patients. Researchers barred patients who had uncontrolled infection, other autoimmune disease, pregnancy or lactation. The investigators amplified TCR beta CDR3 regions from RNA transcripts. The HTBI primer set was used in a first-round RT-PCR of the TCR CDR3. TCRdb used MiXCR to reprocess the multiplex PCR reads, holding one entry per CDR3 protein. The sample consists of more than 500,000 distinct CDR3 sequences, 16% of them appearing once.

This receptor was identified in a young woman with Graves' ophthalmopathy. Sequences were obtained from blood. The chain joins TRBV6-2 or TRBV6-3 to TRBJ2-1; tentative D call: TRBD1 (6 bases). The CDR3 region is CASSWGLATSFF. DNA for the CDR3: TGTGCCAGCAGCTGGGGGCTAGCTACGTCGTTCTTC.